The clone carrying this T cell receptor beta chain was counted between two and nine times. These data belong to a study of cytomegalovirus exposure and HLA in healthy donors. Trimming took 3 bases from V and 6 from J; bases not matched to a gene: 4. Germline CDR1 is GTSNPN and CDR2 is SVGIG (reference sequence). The CDR3 is 13 amino acids. PCR amplification relied on 60 Vbeta primers (plus 13 Jbeta primers). Produced via immunoSEQ multiplex PCR; TCRdb's table is partial and in-frame only. The sample lists tens of thousands of clones, 65% to 75% seen once, with under 2.5% in the top ten. Sequenced sample: PBMCs. The rearrangement joins TRBV30 to TRBJ2-7, with 11 bases aligning to TRBD1. The TCR was taken from a man younger than 40 in good health and CMV-seronegative. This CDR3 reads CAWSWDRGSEQYF. The CDR3 coding sequence is TGTGCCTGGAGCTGGGACAGGGGGAGCGAGCAGTACTTC.